Listed here are 22 T cell receptor beta chains from one sample, sequenced in a study of tumor-infiltrating lymphocytes in localized non-small cell lung cancer. Profiled with immunoSEQ multiplex PCR; TCRdb holds only in-frame clones, not every one. The sample consists of tens of thousands of clones, less than 70% of them appearing once. The sample was lung tumor tissue. The receptors were gathered from a human donor with non-small cell lung cancer.

The genes are TRBV28 and TRBJ1-2, with 11 bases that match TRBD1. After removal of 5 bases from V and 5 bases from J, the junction contained 7 bases not matched to a gene. Per the germline V gene, CDR1 is MDHEN and CDR2 is SYDVKM. The CDR3 runs to 15 residues. The DNA for the CDR3 is TGTGCCAGCAGTACCCGGACAGGGGGCGTTTATGGCTACACCTTC. Translating gives CASSTRTGGVYGYTF.

The CDR3, as DNA: TGTGCCAGCTCACCGGGAGGTACGGACGAGCAGTACTTC. Translation: CASSPGGTDEQYF. The chain combines TRBV6-5 with TRBJ2-7; 7 bases line up with TRBD2. This CDR3 is built from 13 residues. Germline-derived CDR1 and CDR2 are MNHEY and SVGAGI. J was trimmed by 5 bases and V by 8 bases; bases with no gene match: 9.

This chain connects TRBV11-2 to TRBJ2-1; perhaps TRBD2 as D (6 bases). This CDR3 contains 16 residues. CDR1 is SGHAT, CDR2 FQNNGV, per germline. V dropped 1 base and J dropped 4 bases, with 14 bases sitting between them. The CDR3 DNA follows: TGTGCCAGCAGCTTAGCCGGCGGGGATATATACAATGAGCAGTTCTTC. This gives the protein CASSLAGGDIYNEQFF.

The V and J genes are TRBV5-1 and TRBJ2-7; 11 nucleotides match TRBD2. The CDR3 extends over 16 amino acids. Germline V gene sequence: CDR1 SGHRS, CDR2 YFSETQ. J gave up 4 bases and V 7 bases, and 13 bases lay outside the gene matches. Written as DNA, the CDR3 is TGCGCCAGCGGAACTCTAACTAGCGGGAGTAGGTACGAGCAGTACTTC. This encodes CASGTLTSGSRYEQYF.

A few counts support this clone. This chain links TRBV6-1 with TRBJ2-2, with D perhaps assigned TRBD1 or TRBD2 (5 bases each). The CDR3 runs 12 residues. Germline loops: CDR1 MNHNS, CDR2 SASEGT. The ends were cut back, 7 bases at V and 5 bases at J, with 8 bases in the middle. The CDR3 protein is CASTWGTGELFF. CDR3 nucleotide sequence: TGTGCCAGCACCTGGGGGACCGGGGAGCTGTTTTTT.

This clone was recorded once. The chain links TRBV19 to TRBJ2-6, with a weak D call TRBD1 (5 bases). This CDR3 contains 17 residues. V was trimmed by 3 bases and J by 0 bases, leaving 12 bases between them. Germline CDR1 reads LNHDA; CDR2 reads SQIVND (reference sequence). In DNA, the CDR3 is TGTGCCAGTAGTATGACCAGGGTCGGCTCTGGGGCCAACGTCCTGACTTTC. Its protein product is CASSMTRVGSGANVLTF. Full variable domain (remainder filled in from reference TRBV19 and TRBJ2-6): DGGITQSPKYLFRKEGQNVTLSCEQNLNHDAMYWYRQDPGQGLRLIYYSQIVNDFQKGDIAEGYSVSREKKESFPLTVTSAQKNPTAFYLCASSMTRVGSGANVLTFGAGSRLTVL.

V is TRBV5-1 and J is TRBJ2-4; 8 nucleotides match TRBD1. V gave up 3 bases and J gave up 2 bases; unmatched junction bases: 7. CDR3 size: 16 residues. Germline V CDR1 and CDR2: SGHRS, YFSETQ. CDR3 DNA sequence: TGCGCCAGCAGCTCCGGGACAGGTTTTACCAAAAACATTCAGTACTTC. Its translation is CASSSGTGFTKNIQYF.

The chain is built from TRBV27 and TRBJ1-1; tentatively, D is TRBD1 (5 bases). The CDR3 contains 13 residues. V lost 6 bases, J lost 11 bases, and 19 bases lay in between. Per the germline V gene, CDR1 is MNHEY and CDR2 is SMNVEV (reference sequence). CDR3 in amino acids: CASRDAGKKSAFF. The CDR3 DNA reads TGTGCCAGCAGAGACGCAGGGAAGAAGAGTGCTTTCTTT.

This clone was observed a handful of times. The rearrangement links TRBV5-5 to TRBJ2-3, with a tentative D call TRBD1 (5 bases). V was shortened by 3 bases and J by 6 bases, with 11 bases between the two germline ends. CDR1 and CDR2 from the germline V gene are SGHKS and YYEKEE (reference sequence). CDR3 length: 13 residues. This CDR3 reads CASSSRAMDTQYF. Written as DNA, the CDR3 is TGTGCCAGCAGCTCCAGGGCCATGGATACGCAGTATTTT.

This clone has a handful of counts. The genes are TRBV9 and TRBJ2-3; TRBD1 or TRBD2 may be the D gene (5 bases each). Germline-derived CDR1 and CDR2 are SGDLS and YYNGEE. There are 16 residues in the CDR3. V shed 3 bases and J shed 1 base, with 15 bases lying between them. DNA of the CDR3: TGTGCCAGCAGCGCCCAGAGGATGGGGGGCACAGATACGCAGTATTTT. Amino acids: CASSAQRMGGTDTQYF. Based on the CDR3 plus reference TRBV9 and TRBJ2-3, the full variable domain is DSGVTQTPKHLITATGQRVTLRCSPRSGDLSVYWYQQSLDQGLQFLIQYYNGEERAKGNILERFSAQQFPDLHSELNLSSLELGDSALYFCASSAQRMGGTDTQYFGPGTRLTVL.

The chain couples TRBV29-1 to TRBJ2-2; TRBD1 matches 7 bases. The ends lost 7 bases at V and 3 bases at J; junction bases unmatched: 11. This CDR3 contains 15 residues. CDR1 is SQVTM, CDR2 ANQGSEA, per germline. In DNA form, the CDR3 reads TGCAGCGCTACCCTCCGGGACAGCTACACCGGGGAGCTGTTTTTT. Amino acids: CSATLRDSYTGELFF.

This clone is medium-sized (0.01 to 0.1%) within its sample. The rearrangement uses TRBV7-9 and TRBJ1-6; no reliable D call. Germline V gene sequence: CDR1 SEHNR, CDR2 FQNEAQ (reference sequence). V lost 5 bases, J lost 4 bases, and 15 bases lay in between. This CDR3 is 16 amino acids long. Here the CDR3 reads CASSQGSGFYNSPLHF. The CDR3 nucleotides read TGTGCCAGCAGCCAAGGCTCGGGGTTTTATAATTCACCCCTCCACTTT.

This chain links TRBV27 with TRBJ2-1; perhaps TRBD2 as D (6 bases). The V end was cut by 5 bases, the J end by 0 bases, with 14 bases between. The CDR3 is 16 amino acids. Germline CDR1 MNHEY, CDR2 SMNVEV (reference sequence). The chain's CDR3 is CASSTALASSYNEQFF. CDR3 nucleotide sequence: TGTGCCAGCAGTACCGCCCTAGCGTCCTCCTACAATGAGCAGTTCTTC.

The chain combines TRBV19 with TRBJ2-7, with D perhaps TRBD2 (5 bases). The CDR3 is 14 amino acids. The germline gives CDR1 LNHDA, CDR2 SQIVND (reference sequence). The V end was cut by 7 bases, the J end by 2 bases, with 15 bases between. CDR3 residues: CASTPTVGAYEQYF. CDR3 coding DNA: TGTGCCAGTACCCCGACGGTCGGGGCCTACGAGCAGTACTTC.

J is TRBJ2-7 and V is TRBV10-3; D tentatively fits TRBD1 or TRBD2 (5 bases each). V was trimmed by 2 bases and J by 8 bases, leaving 16 bases between them. The length of the CDR3 is 14 residues. Germline loops: CDR1 ENHRY, CDR2 SYGVKD. The DNA of the CDR3 is TGTGCCATCAGTGAGACAGAGGGGAGTAAAAAGCAGTACTTC. It codes for CAISETEGSKKQYF.

This clone was seen a few times. The chain links TRBV11-2 to TRBJ2-2; 15 bases match TRBD2. The CDR3 has 18 residues. Germline values: CDR1 SGHAT, CDR2 FQNNGV. Trimming cost V 5 bases and J 4 bases; bases outside gene matches: 8. The CDR3 nucleotides are TGTGCCAGCAGCCCTGGGACTAGCGGGAGGAGGAGCACCGGGGAGCTGTTTTTT. It codes for CASSPGTSGRRSTGELFF.

The CDR3 sequence: CASSTLAGGWNEQFF. The CDR3 nucleotides read TGTGCCAGCAGCACTCTAGCGGGAGGGTGGAATGAGCAGTTCTTC. V gene TRBV7-2 combines with J gene TRBJ2-1; 12 bases are a match to TRBD2. The V gene's germline CDR1 is SGHTA and CDR2 FQGNSA. V lost 5 bases, J lost 7 bases, and 6 bases stayed unmatched. The CDR3 consists of 15 residues. The entire variable domain, with the rest obtained from reference TRBV7-2 and TRBJ2-1, is as follows: GAGVSQSPSNKVTEKGKDVELRCDPISGHTALYWYRQSLGQGLEFLIYFQGNSAPDKSGLPSDRFSAERTGGSVSTLTIQRTQQEDSAVYLCASSTLAGGWNEQFFGPGTRLTVL.

The V and J genes are TRBV5-6 and TRBJ2-1; D unclear. The CDR3 has 11 residues. Germline assignment: CDR1 SGHDT and CDR2 YYEEEE. V lost 4 bases and J lost 9, with 8 bases in between. CDR3 protein: CASSTRAEQFF. In nucleotides, the CDR3 is TGTGCCAGCAGCACCCGGGCTGAGCAGTTCTTC.

The rearrangement links TRBV28 to TRBJ2-4; D ambiguous. CDR3 length: 16 residues. Germline values: CDR1 MDHEN, CDR2 SYDVKM. V shed 4 bases and J shed 0 bases, with 13 bases lying between them. The CDR3 DNA sequence: TGTGCCAGCAGTTCCGCAGGTACTCTAGCCAAAAACATTCAGTACTTC. Translating it yields CASSSAGTLAKNIQYF.

The J gene is TRBJ2-1, the V gene TRBV4-2; TRBD2 matches at 11 bases. Trimming removed 3 bases from V and 6 bases from J; junction bases left unmatched: 13. CDR3 length equals 18 residues. Germline assignment: CDR1 LGHNA and CDR2 YNFKEQ. The CDR3 sequence: CASSHPGLAGLKANEQFF. CDR3 nucleotides: TGTGCCAGCAGCCACCCCGGACTAGCGGGCCTAAAAGCCAATGAGCAGTTCTTC.

The chain recombines TRBV6-5 with TRBJ2-7, with 8 bases that match TRBD1. The length of the CDR3 is 15 residues. The V gene's germline CDR1 is MNHEY and CDR2 SVGAGI. The trim removed 5 bases at V and 5 bases at J, leaving 11 bases unmatched. CDR3 sequence reads: CASSMRTGSSNEQYF. The CDR3 DNA is TGTGCCAGCAGTATGAGGACAGGGAGTAGCAACGAGCAGTACTTC.

The chain couples TRBV27 to TRBJ2-2; D may be TRBD1 or TRBD2 (5 bases each). The CDR3 contains 15 residues. The V and J ends lost 3 bases and 5 bases respectively, with 13 bases between them. CDR1 and CDR2 from the germline V gene are MNHEY and SMNVEV (reference sequence). The DNA of the CDR3 is TGTGCCAGCAGTTTGAGTCAGGGCGGGACCGGGGAGCTGTTTTTT. Translating gives CASSLSQGGTGELFF.